These 9 T cell receptor beta chains were all obtained from the same sample, sequenced in a study of vaccination effects on CD4 cells after COVID-19. Their antigens are not known. ViraFEST assay sequencing came after antigen-specific CD4+ T cells were expanded with viral peptide pools. Researchers isolated CD4+ T cells once less than twelve days of culture had elapsed. This individual contracted SARS-CoV-2 between March and December 2020, as verified by PCR. Method: immunoSEQ multiplex PCR; TCRdb's copy keeps in-frame clones and lacks some. There are roughly 25,000 clones in the sample; roughly 69% occur only once, and more than 15% lies in the top ten. Sequenced here: CD4+ T cells from PBMCs cultured with SARS-CoV-2 spike peptides, sampled before COVID-19 vaccination. The receptor set was obtained from a human donor who had a prior SARS-CoV-2 infection.

The genes are TRBV30 and TRBJ1-6; perhaps TRBD1 as D (5 bases). CDR1 is GTSNPN, CDR2 SVGIG, per germline (reference sequence). Between the trimmed V and J ends, which lost 7 bases and 8 bases, there was a span of 21 bases. The length of the CDR3 is 15 residues. The CDR3 coding sequence is TGTGCCTCTGGATCCTACGGGGCCCAGTATTCACCCCTCCACTTT. Protein product: CASGSYGAQYSPLHF.

J is TRBJ2-5 and V is TRBV18, with 8 bases matching TRBD1. This CDR3 has 15 amino acids. The J segment lost 9 bases and the V segment lost 2 bases, leaving 11 bases of the junction unmatched. Germline lookup yields CDR1 KGHSH and CDR2 LQKENI. The CDR3 nucleotides read TGTGCCAGCTCACCAACCAGGGGGCAGTGGGGAGCCCAGTACTTC. Its protein product is CASSPTRGQWGAQYF. Full variable domain (rest looked up from reference TRBV18 and TRBJ2-5): NAGVMQNPRHLVRRRGQEARLRCSPMKGHSHVYWYRQLPEEGLKFMVYLQKENIIDESGMPKERFSAEFPKEGPSILRIQQVVRGDSAAYFCASSPTRGQWGAQYFGPGTRLLVL.

J is TRBJ1-1 and V is TRBV19; D perhaps matches TRBD1 (5 bases). The CDR3 spans 15 residues. V shed 4 bases and J shed 3 bases, with 15 bases lying between them. CDR1 is LNHDA and CDR2 is SQIVND in the germline V gene (reference sequence). The CDR3 is CASSRGEGSYTEAFF. Here the CDR3 DNA reads TGTGCCAGTAGTAGAGGGGAGGGGTCGTACACTGAAGCTTTCTTT.

This rearrangement joins TRBV5-1 to TRBJ2-7, with TRBD1 as a possible D gene (5 bases). CDR3 length: 13 residues. Trimming stripped 5 bases from V and 3 bases from J, with 12 bases between. The germline V gene encodes CDR1 SGHRS and CDR2 YFSETQ. The CDR3 sequence is CASRQDTNYEQYF. The CDR3 DNA reads TGCGCCAGCAGACAGGACACGAACTACGAGCAGTACTTC. Filled out from reference TRBV5-1 and TRBJ2-7, the complete variable domain reads KAGVTQTPRYLIKTRGQQVTLSCSPISGHRSVSWYQQTPGQGLQFLFEYFSETQRNKGNFPGRFSGRQFSNSRSEMNVSTLELGDSALYLCASRQDTNYEQYFGPGTRLTVT.

The chain couples TRBV11-3 to TRBJ1-2; 7 bases match TRBD1. This CDR3 comprises 15 residues. Losses at the gene ends were 0 bases for V and 3 bases for J; bases not matched to a gene: 4. Germline V gives CDR1 SGHNT, CDR2 YENEEA. The CDR3 reads CASSLDRGVDYGYTF. CDR3 nucleotides: TGTGCCAGCAGCTTAGACAGGGGGGTTGACTATGGCTACACCTTC.

The chain is built from TRBV10-3 and TRBJ2-3; D is unclear. The V gene lost 4 bases and the J gene lost 1 base, with 9 bases spanning the gap. Germline CDR1 reads ENHRY; CDR2 reads SYGVKD. The CDR3 totals 14 residues. CDR3 sequence reads: CAISASAGTDTQYF. In DNA, the CDR3 is TGTGCCATCAGTGCCTCTGCGGGCACAGATACGCAGTATTTT.

This sequence joins TRBV2 and TRBJ1-2; 9 positions agree with TRBD1. The junction had 0 bases not matched to a gene; V was cut back by 4 bases and J by 6 bases. The germline V gene has CDR1 SNHLY and CDR2 FYNNEI. CDR3 length: 12 residues. CDR3 in amino acids: CASSGTGDGYTF. CDR3 in DNA: TGTGCCAGCAGTGGGACAGGGGATGGCTACACCTTC.

The count of this clone is one. The chain uses TRBV19 and TRBJ1-2, with 7 bases that match TRBD1. CDR3 length: 15 amino acids. Germline V gene data show CDR1 as LNHDA and CDR2 as SQIVND (reference sequence). Germline trimming cut 6 bases from V and 2 bases from J; bases unmatched to any gene: 9. The CDR3 DNA reads as TGTGCCAGTAGAGAAGACAGGGCTTCCAACTATGGCTACACCTTC. Translation: CASREDRASNYGYTF.

The chain carries TRBV5-1 and TRBJ2-5, with 7 bases identical to TRBD1. Germline V lookup: CDR1 SGHRS, CDR2 YFSETQ. There are 14 residues in the CDR3. Trimming took 4 bases from V and 2 from J; bases not matched to a gene: 5. In DNA form, the CDR3 reads TGCGCCAGCAGCGAGCCGGGACAGCAAGAGACCCAGTACTTC. Its translation: CASSEPGQQETQYF.